These 20 T cell receptor beta chains share one sample of origin, sequenced in a study of shared clonotypes between healthy human individuals. Produced via immunoSEQ multiplex PCR; TCRdb's table is partial and in-frame only. The sample has roughly 2,000,000 clones; approximately 94% are singletons. In the naive CD8 group, cells lacked CD45RO and were positively selected for CCR7, so terminally differentiated effector memory CD45RA+ cells were left out. The sequencing input was naive CD8+ T cells sorted from blood. These receptors were taken from a man younger than 35 in good health.

V gene TRBV29-1 combines with J gene TRBJ2-7; 8 nucleotides align to TRBD1. Germline trimming cut 7 bases from V and 0 bases from J; bases unmatched to any gene: 5. This CDR3 is built from 13 residues. Germline CDR1 reads SQVTM; CDR2 reads ANQGSEA. CDR3 loop: CSARTGLSYEQYF. The CDR3 DNA is TGCAGCGCCAGGACAGGGCTCTCCTACGAGCAGTACTTC.

V and J are TRBV21-1 and TRBJ2-6; TRBD1 was called by the table and not checked on the DNA. TRBV21-1 is annotated as a pseudogene. The CDR3 totals 22 residues. CDR3: CASSKGPRGRGPRSSGANVLTF. CDR3 bases: TGTGCCAGCAGCAAAGGCCCGAGGGGCAGGGGGCCGAGAAGCTCTGGGGCCAACGTCCTGACTTTC.

The chain links TRBV28 to TRBJ2-7; 8 positions match TRBD2. The CDR3 contains 13 residues. Germline trimming cut 6 bases from V and 4 bases from J; bases unmatched to any gene: 5. CDR1 is MDHEN, CDR2 SYDVKM, per germline. CDR3 DNA sequence: TGTGCCAGCAGGATAGCGGGGAGTTACGAGCAGTACTTC. Translated: CASRIAGSYEQYF.

J is TRBJ2-1 and V is TRBV7-9; 13 bases are shared with TRBD2. Germline CDR1 reads SEHNR; CDR2 reads FQNEAQ (reference sequence). The CDR3 is 18 amino acids. J lost 1 base, V lost 5 bases, and 8 bases had no gene match. CDR3 in amino acids: CASSPRTSGGPSYNEQFF. The CDR3 DNA sequence: TGTGCCAGCAGCCCTAGGACTAGCGGGGGCCCATCCTACAATGAGCAGTTCTTC. The full variable domain, rest sourced from reference TRBV7-9 and TRBJ2-1, is DTGVSQNPRHKITKRGQNVTFRCDPISEHNRLYWYRQTLGQGPEFLTYFQNEAQLEKSRLLSDRFSAERPKGSFSTLEIQRTEQGDSAMYLCASSPRTSGGPSYNEQFFGPGTRLTVL.

The chain couples TRBV4-3 to TRBJ2-1; tentatively, D is TRBD1 (5 bases). The V end was cut by 0 bases, the J end by 9 bases, with 12 bases between. CDR3 length: 14 residues. Germline-derived CDR1 and CDR2 are LGHNA and YSLEER. In nucleotides, the CDR3 is TGCGCCAGCAGCCAAGATGGGGCCTCGGTTGAGCAGTTCTTC. Translation gives CASSQDGASVEQFF.

The rearrangement uses TRBV28 and TRBJ2-7; 7 nucleotides align to TRBD1. This CDR3 region has 15 residues. The germline V gene encodes CDR1 MDHEN and CDR2 SYDVKM. V lost 2 bases, J lost 0 bases, and 4 bases stayed unmatched. CDR3 bases: TGTGCCAGCAGTTTACGGACAGGTTACTCCTACGAGCAGTACTTC. Its protein is CASSLRTGYSYEQYF.

This rearrangement joins TRBV5-1 to TRBJ2-1; 11 nucleotides line up with TRBD2. CDR1 is SGHRS and CDR2 is YFSETQ in the germline V gene. After removal of 0 bases from V and 4 bases from J, the junction contained 9 bases not matched to a gene. The CDR3 is 18 amino acids. CDR3 protein: CASSLAVAGGFPYNEQFF. CDR3 bases: TGCGCCAGCAGCTTGGCCGTAGCGGGAGGGTTCCCTTACAATGAGCAGTTCTTC.

V and J are TRBV4-3 and TRBJ2-1, with D unclear. CDR1 and CDR2 from the germline V gene are LGHNA and YSLEER. V dropped 1 base and J dropped 6 bases, with 10 bases sitting between them. The CDR3 is 14 amino acids. CDR3 protein: CASSQVSSANEQFF. Here the CDR3 DNA reads TGCGCCAGCAGCCAAGTTTCTTCCGCCAATGAGCAGTTCTTC.

This rearrangement joins TRBV6-4 to TRBJ1-1; the D gene is possibly TRBD1 (5 bases). Trimming cost V 3 bases and J 3 bases, with 11 bases left between them. CDR1 and CDR2 (germline): MRHNA, SNTAGT. The CDR3 is 14 residues long. The CDR3 here is CASSERGWDTEAFF. CDR3 bases: TGTGCCAGCAGTGAGCGGGGCTGGGACACTGAAGCTTTCTTT.

This sequence joins TRBV10-2 and TRBJ2-5; 7 nucleotides match TRBD2. The germline gives CDR1 WSHSY, CDR2 SAAADI. The junction had 5 bases not matched to a gene; V was cut back by 2 bases and J by 2 bases. The CDR3 loop spans 15 amino acids. CDR3 coding DNA: TGCGCCAGCAGTGAGGGGGAGGGTTGGCAAGAGACCCAGTACTTC. Residues: CASSEGEGWQETQYF.

The chain has TRBV6-1 and TRBJ2-7; 7 bases are shared with TRBD1. This CDR3 contains 13 residues. V trimming: 8 bases; J trimming: 2 bases; junction bases outside the gene matches: 6. CDR1 is MNHNS and CDR2 is SASEGT in the germline V gene. DNA for the CDR3: TGTGCCAGCTTCCCGGGACAGACCTACGAGCAGTACTTC. Its translation is CASFPGQTYEQYF.

V is TRBV5-6 and J is TRBJ1-5; unclear D gene. CDR3 size: 16 residues. Germline V gene sequence: CDR1 SGHDT, CDR2 YYEEEE. V lost 0 bases and J lost 4, with 14 bases in between. Here the CDR3 reads CASSLAGQTLNQPQHF. CDR3 DNA sequence: TGTGCCAGCAGCTTGGCCGGGCAGACCCTTAATCAGCCCCAGCATTTT. The whole variable domain, filled in from reference TRBV5-6 and TRBJ1-5, reads DAGVTQSPTHLIKTRGQQVTLRCSPKSGHDTVSWYQQALGQGPQFIFQYYEEEERQRGNFPDRFSGHQFPNYSSELNVNALLLGDSALYLCASSLAGQTLNQPQHFGDGTRLSIL.

The CDR3 bases are TGTGCCAGCAGTCAACGCAGGGACAACTTGGAGACCCAGTACTTC. Its protein product is CASSQRRDNLETQYF. V and J are TRBV27 and TRBJ2-5, with D possibly TRBD1 on 6 matching bases. Germline lookup yields CDR1 MNHEY and CDR2 SMNVEV (reference sequence). Trimming cost V 5 bases and J 5 bases, with 18 bases left between them. The CDR3 sequence is 15 residues long.

V gene TRBV5-1 combines with J gene TRBJ2-2, with 8 bases identical to TRBD1. CDR3 length equals 15 residues. Germline V gives CDR1 SGHRS, CDR2 YFSETQ. J was trimmed by 6 bases and V by 0 bases; bases with no gene match: 4. CDR3 residues: CASSLEQGVPGELFF. Written as DNA, the CDR3 is TGCGCCAGCAGCTTGGAACAGGGGGTTCCCGGGGAGCTGTTTTTT.

The V gene is TRBV27, the J gene TRBJ2-2; D might be TRBD2 (6 bases). The CDR3 is made up of 18 amino acids. Germline CDR1 is MNHEY and CDR2 is SMNVEV (reference sequence). V lost 6 bases, J lost 4 bases, and 24 bases lay in between. The CDR3 DNA sequence: TGTGCCAGCAGCAAATCCCCGGCCAGGGAGGATTCCACCGGGGAGCTGTTTTTT. Translated: CASSKSPAREDSTGELFF.

The gene calls are TRBV11-2 and TRBJ2-1, with TRBD2 matching over 15 bases. With 6 bases clipped from V and 8 bases from J, the junction kept 5 bases outside the gene matches. The CDR3 has 15 amino acids. The germline V gene has CDR1 SGHAT and CDR2 FQNNGV. The chain's CDR3 is CASRERTSGGDEQFF. CDR3 in DNA: TGTGCCAGCAGGGAGAGGACTAGCGGGGGGGATGAGCAGTTCTTC.

This chain links TRBV6-1 with TRBJ2-1; TRBD1 matches at 7 bases. J was trimmed by 7 bases and V by 6 bases; bases with no gene match: 6. This CDR3 is built from 13 residues. Germline CDR1 and CDR2: MNHNS and SASEGT. The CDR3 DNA follows: TGTGCCAGCAGCTGGGACAGTAAGAATGAGCAGTTCTTC. It encodes CASSWDSKNEQFF.

This clone is a singleton in its sample. The rearrangement links TRBV7-2 to TRBJ2-3; D ambiguous. The germline V gene has CDR1 SGHTA and CDR2 FQGNSA. V gave up 1 base and J gave up 0 bases, with 14 bases separating them. CDR3 length equals 17 residues. The chain's CDR3 is CASSLVGPGLSTDTQYF. For the CDR3, the DNA is TGTGCCAGCAGCTTAGTAGGTCCCGGGCTTAGCACAGATACGCAGTATTTT.

This clone has a single count. The gene calls are TRBV2 and TRBJ1-2; 7 positions match TRBD1. CDR1 is SNHLY, CDR2 FYNNEI, per germline. This CDR3 spans 13 amino acids. The ends lost 6 bases at V and 8 bases at J; junction bases unmatched: 9. The CDR3 sequence: CASRGTGDRGYTF. Here the CDR3 DNA reads TGTGCCAGCAGGGGCACAGGGGATAGGGGCTACACCTTC.

The J gene is TRBJ2-6, the V gene TRBV30; D is ambiguous. Trimming shortened V by 2 bases and J by 2 bases, and 19 bases separated the two germline ends. CDR1 and CDR2 (germline): GTSNPN, SVGIG (reference sequence). CDR3 length equals 18 residues. The CDR3, as DNA: TGTGCCTGGAGTTCTATAAGGACCCTTTCCCCTGGGGCCAACGTCCTGACTTTC. This translates into CAWSSIRTLSPGANVLTF.